The 21 T cell receptor beta chains below come from one sample, sequenced in a study of CD8 T cells in Susac syndrome (dated by TCRdb to the late 2010s). The library was obtained by the immunoSEQ multiplex PCR assay. RNA was extracted using the RNeasy kit, and 0.5 to 1 microgram was reverse transcribed with random hexamers. In TCRdb, the public reads were trimmed at Q25 with fastp and aligned with MiXCR, with productive beta chains retained. Each CDR3 protein gets just one entry, which takes the most common genes and DNA from the rows behind it. The table for this sample lists roughly 100,000 distinct CDR3 sequences; around 94% of them were counted only once. The ten largest make up more than 0.3% of the sample. Sequenced material: CD4+ T cells from PBMCs. These receptors all come from a human donor with Susac syndrome.

CDR3 sequence (DNA): TGCAGTGTCCCGCCTTTCGGCGGGGGGGGACAAGAGACCCAGTACTTC. Residues: CSVPPFGGGGQETQYF. The gene calls are TRBV20-1 and TRBJ2-5; 9 bases line up with TRBD2. J was trimmed by 2 bases and V by 7 bases; bases with no gene match: 14. The CDR3 contains 16 residues. The germline gives CDR1 DFQATT, CDR2 SNEGSKA (reference sequence).

This sequence joins TRBV27 and TRBJ1-1; perhaps TRBD1 as D (5 bases). The CDR3 totals 13 residues. CDR1 MNHEY and CDR2 SMNVEV come from the germline V gene (reference sequence). The ends were cut back, 5 bases at V and 5 bases at J, with 12 bases in the middle. As DNA, the CDR3 is TGTGCCAGCAGTGAACAGGCGAGAACTGAAGCTTTCTTT. Protein product: CASSEQARTEAFF.

The gene calls are TRBV7-9 and TRBJ2-7, with 7 nucleotides matching TRBD1. The junction had 6 bases not matched to a gene; V was cut back by 4 bases and J by 3 bases. The germline V gene has CDR1 SEHNR and CDR2 FQNEAQ (reference sequence). There are 14 residues in the CDR3. Here the CDR3 reads CASSSGTANYEQYF. The CDR3 DNA reads TGTGCCAGCAGCTCCGGGACAGCAAACTACGAGCAGTACTTC.

The chain recombines TRBV27 with TRBJ2-1; 7 nucleotides align to TRBD1. With V trimmed by 7 bases and J by 5 bases, 8 bases remained unmatched. The CDR3 is 14 amino acids. Germline V gene lookup returns CDR1 MNHEY and CDR2 SMNVEV (reference sequence). This CDR3 reads CASILRQGHNEQFF. CDR3 bases: TGTGCCAGCATCCTTCGACAGGGTCACAATGAGCAGTTCTTC.

The chain carries TRBV24-1 and TRBJ2-7; no clear D gene. The CDR3 contains 12 residues. The germline CDR1 and CDR2 sequences are KGHDR and SFDVKD. V gave up 4 bases and J gave up 2 bases, with 5 bases separating them. CDR3 protein: CATSDPAYEQYF. The CDR3 bases are TGTGCCACCAGTGACCCCGCCTACGAGCAGTACTTC.

The chain carries TRBV28 and TRBJ1-2; a possible D gene is TRBD1 (5 bases). The germline V gene has CDR1 MDHEN and CDR2 SYDVKM. The V end was cut by 7 bases, the J end by 5 bases, with 17 bases between. CDR3 length equals 14 residues. The CDR3 spells CASNPPGEGYGYTF. CDR3 bases: TGTGCCAGCAACCCCCCGGGGGAAGGGTATGGCTACACCTTC.

V usage is TRBV5-8 and J usage is TRBJ2-7, with D possibly being TRBD1 (5 bases). The CDR3 covers 12 residues. Trimming took 3 bases from V and 6 from J, leaving 10 bases between them. In germline, CDR1 is SGHTS, CDR2 YDEGEE. The DNA for the CDR3 is TGTGCCAGCAGCTCCAGGGTCGGCGAGCAGTACTTC. Amino acids: CASSSRVGEQYF. Drawing the rest from reference TRBV5-8 and TRBJ2-7, the complete variable domain is EAGVTQSPTHLIKTRGQQATLRCSPISGHTSVYWYQQALGLGLQFLLWYDEGEERNRGNFPPRFSGRQFPNYSSELNVNALELEDSALYLCASSSRVGEQYFGPGTRLTVT.

This clonotype has only a few counts. The genes are TRBV5-1 and TRBJ1-2; 7 nucleotides line up with TRBD1. Germline V gene data show CDR1 as SGHRS and CDR2 as YFSETQ. This CDR3 is built from 15 residues. J lost 0 bases, V lost 2 bases, and 4 bases had no gene match. CDR3 sequence (DNA): TGCGCCAGCAGCTTCCGGGACAGCGCTAACTATGGCTACACCTTC. This codes for CASSFRDSANYGYTF.

The genes are TRBV30 and TRBJ1-1; possible D gene TRBD1, 5 bases. V shed 2 bases and J shed 3 bases, with 13 bases lying between them. The CDR3 spans 14 residues. Germline V lookup: CDR1 GTSNPN, CDR2 SVGIG (reference sequence). The CDR3 region has the DNA TGTGCCTGGAGTTCCCTTTCAGGGTACACTGAAGCTTTCTTT. This translates into CAWSSLSGYTEAFF.

The chain recombines TRBV11-2 with TRBJ2-6; D call uncertain. Between the trimmed V and J ends, which lost 5 bases and 1 base, there was a span of 12 bases. CDR1 and CDR2 (germline): SGHAT, FQNNGV. This CDR3 has 16 residues. CDR3 nucleotides: TGTGCCAGCAGCGCCAGTAGTCGGTCTGGGGCCAACGTCCTGACTTTC. As protein: CASSASSRSGANVLTF.

V is TRBV20-1 and J is TRBJ2-3; 8 bases are shared with TRBD2. This CDR3 is 14 amino acids long. Germline values: CDR1 DFQATT, CDR2 SNEGSKA (reference sequence). V shed 6 bases, J shed 4 bases, and the junction held 9 bases outside the gene matches. The CDR3 coding sequence is TGCAGTGCCCAGCGGGGGCCGGGGCCAGATACGCAGTATTTT. Translating gives CSAQRGPGPDTQYF.

This sequence joins TRBV5-1 and TRBJ2-1; D is possibly TRBD2 (6 bases). The CDR3 sequence is 15 residues long. CDR1 SGHRS and CDR2 YFSETQ come from the germline V gene. Trimming left V 6 bases short and J 2 bases short, with 15 bases between. Here the CDR3 DNA reads TGCGCCAGCACCCAAGGGCGGGGCCCCTACAATGAGCAGTTCTTC. Translating gives CASTQGRGPYNEQFF.

V and J are TRBV7-9 and TRBJ2-7; unclear D gene. Germline values: CDR1 SEHNR, CDR2 FQNEAQ (reference sequence). The V end lost 3 bases, the J end lost 5 bases, and 11 bases lay between the germline ends. This CDR3 is built from 13 residues. The CDR3 DNA sequence: TGTGCCAGCAGCTTGAGCCCCAAGGACGAGCAGTACTTC. It encodes CASSLSPKDEQYF.

The genes are TRBV7-6 and TRBJ1-4, with 10 bases lining up with TRBD1. The CDR3 runs 14 residues. The germline V gene has CDR1 SGHVS and CDR2 FNYEAQ. V shed 5 bases, J shed 6 bases, and the junction held 3 bases outside the gene matches. CDR3 region: CASSVGQGHEKLFF. DNA of the CDR3: TGTGCCAGCAGCGTGGGACAGGGGCATGAAAAACTGTTTTTT. Supplemented by reference TRBV7-6 and TRBJ1-4, the full variable domain reads GAGVSQSPRYKVTKRGQDVALRCDPISGHVSLYWYRQALGQGPEFLTYFNYEAQQDKSGLPNDRFSAERPEGSISTLTIQRTEQRDSAMYRCASSVGQGHEKLFFGSGTQLSVL.

The rearrangement joins TRBV27 to TRBJ2-6; D perhaps matches TRBD1 (6 bases). The CDR3 is made up of 15 amino acids. V gave up 4 bases and J gave up 2 bases, with 9 bases separating them. Germline V CDR1 and CDR2: MNHEY, SMNVEV (reference sequence). The CDR3 here is CASSSRGPGANVLTF. Written as DNA, the CDR3 is TGTGCCAGCAGTTCCAGGGGACCTGGGGCCAACGTCCTGACTTTC.

The chain combines TRBV7-8 with TRBJ2-2, with D maybe TRBD2 (5 bases). Trimming cost V 6 bases and J 10 bases, with 12 bases left between them. There are 12 residues in the CDR3. Germline V gene sequence: CDR1 SGHVS, CDR2 FQNEAQ. CDR3 sequence (DNA): TGTGCCAGCAGGGGCAGAGGGCAGGAGCTGTTTTTT. Translating gives CASRGRGQELFF.

The chain couples TRBV12-3 or TRBV12-4 to TRBJ1-1; unclear D gene. V lost 1 base and J lost 5, with 17 bases in between. The CDR3 is 16 amino acids. The CDR3 coding sequence is TGTGCCAGCAGTTTAGGTTTGGGTGACTTGGGAACTGAAGCTTTCTTT. Protein: CASSLGLGDLGTEAFF.

CDR3 amino acids: CSVGDRGPGEQYF. The CDR3 DNA reads TGCAGTGTGGGGGACAGGGGGCCAGGCGAGCAGTACTTC. This sequence joins TRBV20-1 and TRBJ2-7; 12 bases line up with TRBD1. The germline gives CDR1 DFQATT, CDR2 SNEGSKA (reference sequence). The CDR3 is made up of 13 amino acids. The V gene end was trimmed by 7 bases and the J gene end by 6 bases; junction bases not matched to a gene: 7.

The rearrangement joins TRBV5-1 to TRBJ2-3; TRBD2 matches at 13 bases. The germline V gene encodes CDR1 SGHRS and CDR2 YFSETQ. The CDR3 totals 17 residues. The trim removed 5 bases at V and 4 bases at J, leaving 10 bases unmatched. CDR3 sequence (DNA): TGCGCCAGCAGGTGGAAGACTAGCGGGGGGAAGGCAGATACGCAGTATTTT. Its translation is CASRWKTSGGKADTQYF.

The chain is built from TRBV18 and TRBJ2-6, with a possible D match to TRBD1 (7 bases). This CDR3 has 17 amino acids. With 5 bases removed from V and 0 bases from J, the gap between germline ends came to 14 bases. The germline V gene has CDR1 KGHSH and CDR2 LQKENI. The CDR3 DNA reads as TGTGCCAGCTCAGCGGGACAGCCAAGCTCTGGGGCCAACGTCCTGACTTTC. It codes for CASSAGQPSSGANVLTF. Full variable domain (outside the CDR3, taken from reference TRBV18 and TRBJ2-6): NAGVMQNPRHLVRRRGQEARLRCSPMKGHSHVYWYRQLPEEGLKFMVYLQKENIIDESGMPKERFSAEFPKEGPSILRIQQVVRGDSAAYFCASSAGQPSSGANVLTFGAGSRLTVL.

CDR3 protein: CASSKVGVPNEKLFF. In DNA, the CDR3 is TGTGCCAGCAGCAAAGTTGGGGTCCCTAATGAAAAACTGTTTTTT. The V call is TRBV21-1, the J call TRBJ1-4. TRBV21-1 is a pseudogene segment. There are 15 residues in the CDR3.